This TCR beta chain was identified in a study of T cells in Graves' hyperthyroidism and ophthalmopathy. A patient was excluded if there was uncontrolled infection, other autoimmune disease, pregnancy or lactation. Fresh 10 ml peripheral blood yielded PBMCs. For this clonotype: Its antigen is as yet unknown.

Study-level findings and limits: Ophthalmopathy, as predicted by the model, came a median roughly 6.3 months after the prediction. Ophthalmopathy and stable hyperthyroidism were separated by a 13 V-J model.

The source material, RNA transcripts, was used to amplify TCR beta CDR3 regions. The primer set for the first-round RT-PCR of the TCR CDR3 was HTBI. TCRdb used MiXCR to reprocess the multiplex PCR reads, holding one entry per CDR3 protein. The sample includes fewer than 550,000 distinct CDR3 sequences, around 22% of them seen just once. The origin of this receptor is a woman between 25 and 40 years old with Graves' ophthalmopathy. Input material: blood.

CDR3 protein: CASSDGQGYYEQYF. The CDR3 DNA follows: TGTGCCAGCAGTGACGGACAGGGGTACTACGAGCAGTACTTC. This chain uses TRBV6-1 with TRBJ2-7; 9 bases fit TRBD1. J was trimmed by 3 bases and V by 3 bases; bases with no gene match: 3. Germline values: CDR1 MNHNS, CDR2 SASEGT. The length of the CDR3 is 14 residues.